One sample yielded the 20 T cell receptor beta chains listed below, sequenced in a study. TCRdb redid the calling of the 5' RACE reads with MiXCR, one entry per CDR3 protein. The sample consists of 10,000 to 14,000 distinct CDR3 sequences, about half of them appearing once. Source material: tumor-infiltrating naive CD4+ T cells sorted from the breast tumor. The subset was: naive CD4+ T cells, CD4+CD45RA+CD25-. The source is a female donor with breast cancer.

The V and J genes are TRBV19 and TRBJ2-1; D may be TRBD2 (5 bases). V was clipped by 4 bases and J by 6 bases, with 13 bases between them. Germline V gives CDR1 LNHDA, CDR2 SQIVND (reference sequence). CDR3 size: 14 residues. The CDR3 DNA sequence: TGTGCCAGTAGTACCCAGGACTGGGGCAATGAGCAGTTCTTC. The encoded protein is CASSTQDWGNEQFF.

V gene TRBV28 combines with J gene TRBJ2-7, with 8 bases lining up with TRBD2. CDR1 MDHEN and CDR2 SYDVKM come from the germline V gene. With V trimmed by 8 bases and J by 6 bases, 3 bases remained unmatched. The CDR3 is 11 amino acids. The CDR3 coding sequence is TGTGCCAGCGGGACTAGGACCGAGCAGTACTTC. This sequence encodes CASGTRTEQYF.

This clonotype was found a few times. The chain uses TRBV7-3 and TRBJ2-1; D perhaps matches TRBD2 (6 bases). Trimming shortened V by 6 bases and J by 4 bases, and 13 bases separated the two germline ends. The germline CDR1 and CDR2 sequences are SGHTA and FQGTGA. This CDR3 is 14 amino acids long. In DNA form, the CDR3 reads TGTGCCAGCAGTCATAACGGGGGATACAATGAGCAGTTCTTC. This encodes CASSHNGGYNEQFF.

The chain uses TRBV20-1 and TRBJ1-5; no clear D gene. The CDR3 has 16 amino acids. Germline CDR1 and CDR2: DFQATT and SNEGSKA (reference sequence). V was trimmed by 4 bases and J by 3 bases, leaving 19 bases between them. CDR3 DNA: TGCAGTGCTACCTCGTTGAGGGATGAGGTCAATCAGCCCCAGCATTTT. Translating gives CSATSLRDEVNQPQHF.

This rearrangement joins TRBV20-1 to TRBJ2-3; D unclear. This CDR3 has 10 amino acids. Trimming took 4 bases from V and 5 from J, leaving 4 bases between them. CDR1 and CDR2 from the germline V gene are DFQATT and SNEGSKA (reference sequence). CDR3 sequence: CSAIQDTQYF. CDR3 coding DNA: TGCAGTGCTATCCAAGATACGCAGTATTTT.

This clonotype was found a few times. This chain connects TRBV5-1 to TRBJ2-2; 12 bases line up with TRBD2. The CDR3 is 16 residues long. Germline CDR1 and CDR2: SGHRS and YFSETQ. The junction had 3 bases not matched to a gene; V was cut back by 3 bases and J by 3 bases. The CDR3 region is CASSSSGRADTGELFF. DNA of the CDR3: TGCGCCAGCAGCTCTAGCGGGAGGGCGGACACCGGGGAGCTGTTTTTT.

The chain joins TRBV6-2 or TRBV6-3 to TRBJ2-1, with 7 positions matching TRBD2. J gave up 11 bases and V 6 bases, and 13 bases lay outside the gene matches. The CDR3 runs 14 residues. CDR1 MNHEY and CDR2 SVGEGT come from the germline V gene. CDR3 sequence reads: CASREAGYTSKQFF. CDR3 DNA sequence: TGTGCCAGCAGGGAAGCGGGGTACACCTCGAAGCAGTTCTTC.

This clonotype is deemed medium-sized. The V call is TRBV20-1, the J call TRBJ2-1, with D unresolved. Trimming left V 0 bases short and J 4 bases short, with 16 bases between. The CDR3 spans 16 residues. CDR1 is DFQATT, CDR2 SNEGSKA, per germline (reference sequence). The CDR3 loop reads CSARDPSRTTYNEQFF. For the CDR3, the DNA is TGCAGTGCTAGAGACCCCAGTAGGACGACTTACAATGAGCAGTTCTTC.

V usage is TRBV7-2 and J usage is TRBJ2-7; no reliable D call. Germline V lookup: CDR1 SGHTA, CDR2 FQGNSA. The CDR3 contains 14 residues. V was cut by 1 base and J by 0 bases, with 7 bases left in between. CDR3 in amino acids: CASSLVSASYEQYF. CDR3 bases: TGTGCCAGCAGCTTAGTGTCAGCCTCCTACGAGCAGTACTTC.

V and J are TRBV20-1 and TRBJ2-1; 7 positions agree with TRBD2. Per the germline V gene, CDR1 is DFQATT and CDR2 is SNEGSKA (reference sequence). The ends lost 1 base at V and 9 bases at J; junction bases unmatched: 12. The CDR3 extends over 15 amino acids. CDR3 DNA: TGCAGTGCTAGAGCTGTTGGCGGGAGAACCGGTGAGCAGTTCTTC. Amino acid sequence: CSARAVGGRTGEQFF.

The V gene is TRBV5-4, the J gene TRBJ1-1, with a possible D match to TRBD1 (6 bases). Germline V gene lookup returns CDR1 SGHNT and CDR2 YYREEE (reference sequence). This CDR3 contains 13 residues. V was trimmed by 0 bases and J by 4 bases, leaving 7 bases between them. The CDR3 region has the DNA TGTGCCAGCAGCTTGGACAGGGCCACTGAAGCTTTCTTT. Amino acid sequence: CASSLDRATEAFF.

The J gene is TRBJ1-1, the V gene TRBV7-2, with D uncertain. The CDR3 extends over 12 amino acids. The germline V and J ends were trimmed by 5 bases and 2 bases, with 6 bases remaining between them. Germline values: CDR1 SGHTA, CDR2 FQGNSA. The CDR3 DNA follows: TGTGCCAGCAGCGTCAGCAACACTGAAGCTTTCTTT. It codes for CASSVSNTEAFF.

This chain uses TRBV4-2 with TRBJ2-7; 10 bases are shared with TRBD2. Trimming at V came to 4 bases and at J to 7 bases, leaving 4 bases not matched to a gene. CDR1 and CDR2 (germline): LGHNA, YNFKEQ. The CDR3 consists of 13 residues. Written as DNA, the CDR3 is TGTGCCAGCAGCCGGACTAGCGGAAGTGAGCAGTACGTC. Its protein is CASSRTSGSEQYV.

This clonotype was seen more than once but under ten times. The J gene is TRBJ2-1, the V gene TRBV20-1; the match to TRBD2 covers 8 bases. From germline, CDR1 is DFQATT and CDR2 SNEGSKA (reference sequence). V was clipped by 3 bases and J by 9 bases; unmatched bases: 16. The CDR3 runs 16 residues. The CDR3 DNA reads as TGCAGTGCTAGTGATGGCGGGACTAGGTTCATCCTTGAGCAGTTCTTC. Translated: CSASDGGTRFILEQFF.

In its sample, this clonotype was seen a few times. This sequence joins TRBV12-3 or TRBV12-4 and TRBJ2-6; D is unclear. The CDR3 covers 13 residues. V was cut by 6 bases and J by 0 bases, with 3 bases left in between. The chain's CDR3 is CASRGSGANVLTF. The CDR3 region has the DNA TGTGCCAGCAGGGGCTCTGGGGCCAACGTCCTGACTTTC.

V and J are TRBV30 and TRBJ2-3; D is ambiguous. This CDR3 spans 11 amino acids. The germline V and J ends were trimmed by 2 bases and 6 bases, with 6 bases remaining between them. Germline V gene sequence: CDR1 GTSNPN, CDR2 SVGIG (reference sequence). In nucleotides, the CDR3 is TGTGCCTGGAGTCCTATCGATACGCAGTATTTT. Protein: CAWSPIDTQYF.

The chain combines TRBV10-3 with TRBJ1-6; 9 bases agree with TRBD1. Germline lookup yields CDR1 ENHRY and CDR2 SYGVKD. The J segment lost 7 bases and the V segment lost 5 bases, leaving 9 bases of the junction unmatched. This CDR3 comprises 16 residues. The CDR3 sequence: CAISRTGELRNSPLHF. In nucleotides, the CDR3 is TGTGCCATCAGTAGGACAGGGGAGCTGCGGAATTCACCCCTCCACTTT.

This chain joins TRBV5-6 and TRBJ2-7, with D unresolved. This CDR3 comprises 13 residues. Germline lookup yields CDR1 SGHDT and CDR2 YYEEEE. Deletions cut 2 bases from V and 6 bases from J, with 12 bases between. The CDR3 here is CASSFPGIREQYF. For the CDR3, the DNA is TGTGCCAGCAGCTTTCCAGGTATTCGCGAGCAGTACTTC.

The genes are TRBV5-5 and TRBJ2-1; 10 positions agree with TRBD2. There are 19 residues in the CDR3. With V trimmed by 1 base and J by 1 base, 11 bases remained unmatched. Germline V gene data show CDR1 as SGHKS and CDR2 as YYEKEE (reference sequence). The DNA of the CDR3 is TGTGCCAGCAGCTTGAGTGCCAGCGGGAGGGCCCCTTCCTACAATGAGCAGTTCTTC. Encoded protein: CASSLSASGRAPSYNEQFF.

The chain recombines TRBV5-6 with TRBJ2-5; a weak D match, TRBD1 (6 bases). Germline V gene sequence: CDR1 SGHDT, CDR2 YYEEEE. Trimming shortened V by 5 bases and J by 5 bases, and 19 bases separated the two germline ends. CDR3 length equals 15 residues. CDR3 nucleotide sequence: TGTGCCAGCAGACCACCCACAGGGTCTGGGGAGACCCAGTACTTC. This sequence encodes CASRPPTGSGETQYF.